This entry lists 14 T cell receptor beta chains sequenced from one sample in a study of CD8+ T cells in alopecia areata (dated by TCRdb to 2016 to 2019). Reading the label with the study, this specimen's time point is: 20 to 30 weeks on oral tofacitinib. The sample's treatment or condition label is to be understood as: oral pan-JAK inhibitor, 5-10 mg twice daily. The library relied on the immunoSEQ multiplex PCR assay. For TCR sequencing, RNA was extracted from every sample and reverse transcribed into cDNA to serve as template. Imported from immuneACCESS, the table was reduced by TCRdb to in-frame sequences with V and J called. These copies leave out some clones; in studies compared against another copy, an unresolved V gene accounts for under half, and the cause of the remainder is not known. This sample comprises under 350,000 clones, 55% to 70% of them detected only once. The ten largest clones represent approximately 2% of the sample.

This sample comprised CD4+ T cells sorted from blood, obtained at week 24, from a patient treated with tofacitinib. The receptors come from a human donor with alopecia areata.

J is TRBJ2-7 and V is TRBV5-6; D call uncertain. The CDR3 covers 15 residues. The germline V gene has CDR1 SGHDT and CDR2 YYEEEE. V lost 1 base and J 2 bases, leaving 13 bases between the germline ends. Here the CDR3 reads CASSLNPFGPYEQYF. The CDR3 DNA follows: TGTGCCAGCAGCTTGAATCCGTTCGGTCCCTACGAGCAGTACTTC.

This clone was detected only once. This chain uses TRBV6-6 with TRBJ1-2; D gene unclear. V was pared by 6 bases and J by 6 bases, with 11 bases between. CDR3 length equals 12 residues. In germline, CDR1 is MNHNY, CDR2 SVGAGI (reference sequence). Here the CDR3 DNA reads TGTGCCAGCAGCTCCGGACGGAATGGCTACACCTTC. This codes for CASSSGRNGYTF.

The V call is TRBV9, the J call TRBJ2-7; D is perhaps TRBD1 or TRBD2 (6 bases each). The germline CDR1 and CDR2 sequences are SGDLS and YYNGEE. V lost 0 bases to trimming and J lost 4 bases, with 14 bases between them. The CDR3 runs to 15 residues. In DNA, the CDR3 is TGTGCCAGCAGCGTAGGCCCGGGGGCAGGGTACGAGCAGTACTTC. This translates into CASSVGPGAGYEQYF.

The chain links TRBV4-3 to TRBJ2-1, with D possibly TRBD2 on 6 matching bases. Germline CDR1 and CDR2: LGHNA and YSLEER. Trimming removed 3 bases from V and 4 bases from J, with 16 bases in between. There are 16 residues in the CDR3. The CDR3 sequence is CASSHPLRGIYNEQFF. CDR3 nucleotides: TGCGCCAGCAGCCATCCTCTTCGGGGGATTTACAATGAGCAGTTCTTC.

The chain employs TRBV25-1 and TRBJ1-6; weak D call: TRBD1 (6 bases). Trimming cost V 10 bases and J 4 bases, with 11 bases left between them. Germline CDR1 reads MGHDK; CDR2 reads SYGVNS. This CDR3 comprises 13 residues. The CDR3: CATQGQYNSPLHF. The CDR3 bases are TGTGCCACACAGGGTCAGTATAATTCACCCCTCCACTTT.

The chain uses TRBV5-4 and TRBJ1-6, with TRBD1 identical over 7 bases. The CDR3 has 14 amino acids. CDR1 and CDR2 (germline): SGHNT, YYREEE (reference sequence). Unmatched junction bases numbered 8, after V lost 4 bases and J lost 10 bases. CDR3 in amino acids: CASSPDRERSPLHF. For the CDR3, the DNA is TGTGCCAGCAGCCCCGACAGGGAGAGATCACCCCTCCACTTT.

This clone was recorded only once. The J gene is TRBJ1-6, the V gene TRBV30; D is ambiguous. The germline CDR1 and CDR2 sequences are GTSNPN and SVGIG (reference sequence). There are 13 residues in the CDR3. The V end was cut by 5 bases, the J end by 8 bases, with 13 bases between. Written as DNA, the CDR3 is TGTGCCTGGGGGCTCGGGGAGGATTCACCCCTCCACTTT. Residues: CAWGLGEDSPLHF.

There are many counts of this clone. The chain joins TRBV6-1 to TRBJ2-7; 7 nucleotides match TRBD1. The V segment lost 4 bases and the J segment 0 bases; nucleotides outside the gene matches: 9. In germline, CDR1 is MNHNS, CDR2 SASEGT. The CDR3 totals 16 residues. CDR3 amino acids: CASSAQRQGGSYEQYF. CDR3 coding DNA: TGTGCCAGCAGTGCCCAAAGACAGGGTGGCTCCTACGAGCAGTACTTC.

This chain connects TRBV2 to TRBJ2-3; 9 nucleotides line up with TRBD2. The length of the CDR3 is 17 residues. Trimming at V came to 2 bases and at J to 0 bases, leaving 6 bases not matched to a gene. CDR1 is SNHLY, CDR2 FYNNEI, per germline. The CDR3 is CASSESGLALSTDTQYF. The CDR3 region has the DNA TGTGCCAGCAGTGAATCGGGACTAGCCCTTAGCACAGATACGCAGTATTTT. The variable domain in full, completed from reference TRBV2 and TRBJ2-3, reads EPEVTQTPSHQVTQMGQEVILRCVPISNHLYFYWYRQILGQKVEFLVSFYNNEISEKSEIFDDQFSVERPDGSNFTLKIRSTKLEDSAMYFCASSESGLALSTDTQYFGPGTRLTVL.

The rearrangement links TRBV4-2 to TRBJ2-1; 10 bases match TRBD1. This CDR3 region has 14 residues. V lost 1 base and J lost 9; bases outside the gene matches: 3. Per the germline V gene, CDR1 is LGHNA and CDR2 is YNFKEQ. The CDR3 DNA reads TGTGCCAGCAGCCAAGGACAGGGGGCGAGTGAGCAGTTCTTC. This sequence encodes CASSQGQGASEQFF.

This clone was seen a handful of times. The chain uses TRBV4-1 and TRBJ2-1, with TRBD2 identical over 8 bases. CDR3 length: 18 residues. Germline V gene data show CDR1 as MGHRA and CDR2 as YSYEKL. Trimming removed 1 base from V and 6 bases from J; junction bases left unmatched: 14. The CDR3 DNA reads as TGCGCCAGCAGCCAAGGTCGGACTAGCAGGGGTCTGGGCAATGAGCAGTTCTTC. Residues: CASSQGRTSRGLGNEQFF.

The J gene is TRBJ2-5, the V gene TRBV7-2; D may be TRBD2 (6 bases). CDR3 length equals 14 residues. V lost 7 bases and J 5 bases, leaving 17 bases between the germline ends. Germline values: CDR1 SGHTA, CDR2 FQGNSA. The CDR3 coding sequence is TGTGCCAGCACCTGGAGTAGGCGGGGCGAGACCCAGTACTTC. Amino acids: CASTWSRRGETQYF.

The rearrangement uses TRBV4-1 and TRBJ1-6; 7 bases line up with TRBD1. The CDR3 is 14 amino acids. CDR1 and CDR2 (germline): MGHRA, YSYEKL. Trimming removed 1 base from V and 9 bases from J; junction bases left unmatched: 3. CDR3 coding DNA: TGCGCCAGCAGCCAAGGACAGGGTGGTTCACCCCTCCACTTT. Amino acid sequence: CASSQGQGGSPLHF.

This clone was seen only a few times. The chain is built from TRBV7-2 and TRBJ1-6; no firm D call. Germline CDR1 reads SGHTA; CDR2 reads FQGNSA. The length of the CDR3 is 15 residues. V was pared by 3 bases and J by 8 bases, with 14 bases between. CDR3 coding DNA: TGTGCCAGCAGCTTTGAGGGCGCAAGGGATTCACCCCTCCACTTT. As protein: CASSFEGARDSPLHF.